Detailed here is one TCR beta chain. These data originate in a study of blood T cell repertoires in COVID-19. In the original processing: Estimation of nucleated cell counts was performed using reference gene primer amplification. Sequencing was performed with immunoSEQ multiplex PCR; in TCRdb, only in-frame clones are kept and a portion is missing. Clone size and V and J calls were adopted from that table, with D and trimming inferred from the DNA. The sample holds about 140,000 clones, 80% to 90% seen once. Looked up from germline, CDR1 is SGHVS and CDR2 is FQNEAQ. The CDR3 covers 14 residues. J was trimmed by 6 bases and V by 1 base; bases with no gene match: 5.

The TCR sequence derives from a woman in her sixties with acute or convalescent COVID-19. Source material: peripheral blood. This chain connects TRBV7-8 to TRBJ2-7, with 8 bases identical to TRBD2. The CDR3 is CASSLGTSTGEQYF. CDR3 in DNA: TGTGCCAGCAGCTTAGGGACTAGCACCGGCGAGCAGTACTTC.